This T cell receptor beta chain is drawn from a study of CD8+CD57+ T cells in acquired aplastic anemia. As for the study in general: Sorted CD4+ and CD8+ cells yielded about 2.9 ug of DNA on average. General study findings and limits: Patients versus controls showed no significant CD8+ Simpson's diversity difference. Patients and controls shared about 30 CD8+ CDR3 sequences, which appeared highly expressed in patients and within their immunodominant clones.

This clonotype has a handful of counts. Its antigen is not known. Both TCR beta VDJ combination and CDR3 sequence profiling were carried out. Genomic DNA was the template for this profiling. MiXCR, run by TCRdb on the reads, gives a single entry per CDR3 protein. The table lists about 110,000 distinct CDR3 sequences, around 49% of them singletons. With 4 bases removed from V and 7 bases from J, the gap between germline ends came to 16 bases. The CDR3 length is 14 residues. CDR1 is SEHNR, CDR2 FQNEAQ, per germline (reference sequence). The receptor was isolated from a human donor in good health, serving as a control. V gene TRBV7-9 combines with J gene TRBJ1-2, with D possibly matching TRBD1 (5 bases). Material for sequencing was sorted CD4+, CD8+, or CD8+CD57+ T cells (not recorded which) from PBMCs. CDR3 sequence: CASSSGTEASGYTF. CDR3 in DNA: TGTGCCAGCAGCTCTGGGACCGAGGCATCTGGCTACACCTTC.